This section outlines one TCR beta chain sequence together with its context. Its antigen is undetermined. The data originate from a study of cytomegalovirus exposure and HLA in healthy donors. The PCR made use of 60 Vbeta and 13 Jbeta primers. Profiling relied on immunoSEQ multiplex PCR, and the TCRdb table lists in-frame clones only, not all of them. Of 160,000 or so clones in the sample, more than 65% were seen once. Overall study findings and caveats: Further analysis was carried out later, and it showed several of the most significant clusters appearing linked to common viral pathogens. A classifier reportedly called cytomegalovirus status with high sensitivity and specificity. Reportedly, fewer N-insertions than the roughly 700-donor mean appeared in an Asian-associated ancestry cluster in a later analysis. Researchers reported in a later analysis that a missense DCLRE1C variant was tied to TCR beta V- and J-gene trimming.

CDR1 and CDR2 (germline): SNHLY, FYNNEI. The CDR3 spans 14 residues. The J segment lost 7 bases and the V segment lost 4 bases, leaving 4 bases of the junction unmatched. The specimen was PBMCs. This TCR came from a woman aged 45 to 65 in good health and CMV-seronegative. The chain couples TRBV2 to TRBJ2-1; 10 bases line up with TRBD1. The CDR3 loop reads CASSGQGAGNEQFF. CDR3 sequence (DNA): TGTGCCAGCAGTGGACAGGGGGCCGGGAATGAGCAGTTCTTC.